A selection of T cell receptor beta chains follows, all from one sample in a study of T cell responses to AZD1222 COVID-19 vaccine. The assay was immunoSEQ multiplex PCR, and TCRdb's table has in-frame clones only and misses some. The repertoire holds about 140,000 clones, with roughly 90% as singletons. The starting material was peripheral blood, obtained on day 0 of AZD1222 vaccination. The receptors originated from an adult in good health. The CDR3 runs from the conserved cysteine through the conserved F or W. D genes are given only for firm matches. Size is omitted from some rows. Given values are once, few, many or a class for expanded clones.

V	D	J	size	DNA	CDR3
TRBV28	.	TRBJ2-1	.	TGTGCCAGCAGCATCCGTACCAATGAGCAGTTCTTC	CASSIRTNEQFF
TRBV6-2/TRBV6-3	.	TRBJ2-1	.	TGTGCCAGCAGTGCTATGCGGGATGAGCAGTTCTTC	CASSAMRDEQFF
TRBV6-5	TRBD1	TRBJ2-4	.	TGTGCCAGCAGTAAGGGACAGGATAGGGACATTCAGTACTTC	CASSKGQDRDIQYF
TRBV3-1/TRBV3-2	.	TRBJ1-2	.	TGTGCCAGCAGCCAAGTTCAGGGTAAAGGCTACACCTTC	CASSQVQGKGYTF
TRBV15	.	TRBJ1-1	.	TGTGCCACCAGCAGAGTGGAGGGGTCAGACACTGAAGCTTTCTTT	CATSRVEGSDTEAFF
TRBV3-1/TRBV3-2	.	TRBJ1-1	.	TGTGCCAGCAGCCTTTGGACGTCCATGAACACTGAAGCTTTCTTT	CASSLWTSMNTEAFF
TRBV18	.	TRBJ2-1	.	TGTGCCAGCTCCCTCTACAATGAGCAGTTCTTC	CASSLYNEQFF
TRBV27	.	TRBJ1-5	.	TGTGCCAGCAGTCCGTATGGCAATCAGCCCCAGCATTTT	CASSPYGNQPQHF
TRBV28	.	TRBJ1-2	.	TGTGCCAGCAGTGGGGGCTATGGCTACACCTTC	CASSGGYGYTF
TRBV2	TRBD2	TRBJ2-1	.	TGTGCCAGCAACCCCCAGCGGGAGGGTGAGCAGTTCTTC	CASNPQREGEQFF
TRBV3-1/TRBV3-2	TRBD1	TRBJ2-1	.	TGTGCCAGCAGCCAAGGGACAGGTTACAATGAGCAGTTCTTC	CASSQGTGYNEQFF
TRBV19	.	TRBJ1-2	once	TGTGCCAGTAGTGTCCCCCTCAAGTTGGATGGCTACACCTTC	CASSVPLKLDGYTF
TRBV19	.	TRBJ1-4	.	TGTGCCAGTAGTATAGATAGGACAGCGAATAATGAAAAACTGTTTTTT	CASSIDRTANNEKLFF
TRBV6-5	.	TRBJ1-1	.	TGTGCCAGCAGGGGGGGGAGGGTGGTCGGTACTGAAGCTTTCTTT	CASRGGRVVGTEAFF
TRBV6-5	TRBD1	TRBJ1-1	.	TGTGCCAGCAGTAGGGGGCGATTGAACACTGAAGCTTTCTTT	CASSRGRLNTEAFF